The rows below give T cell receptor beta chains drawn from one sample of a study of radiotherapy plus CTLA-4 blockade in lung cancer. Sequencing was performed with immunoSEQ multiplex PCR; in TCRdb, only in-frame clones are kept and a portion is missing. The sample has more than 40,000 clones; about 81% are singletons. The sequencing used peripheral blood, collected from a patient treated with radiotherapy plus ipilimumab. These TCRs come from a human donor with non-small cell lung cancer who had stable disease on radiotherapy plus ipilimumab. The CDR3 runs from the conserved cysteine through the conserved F or W.

V | CDR3
TRBV19 | CASSAPGQGKFNQPQHF
TRBV6-1 | CASSVQGSIGYTF
TRBV5-1 | CASSLRQMGLAGYTGELFF
TRBV4-3 | CASSPRQGAIDYGYTF
TRBV21-1 | CASSNARQGQGDDAEAFF
TRBV14 | CASSQVAGVVTDTQYF
TRBV6-5 | CASSYSGTRVQETQYF
TRBV30 | CAWSVPPRRSQYF
TRBV28 | CAKSSGSLNTGELFF
TRBV9 | CASSAAKFSSYNEQFF
TRBV7-3 | CASSLNGGSGSGNTIYF
TRBV5-1 | CASSLLLDDRPVTQYF
TRBV6-1 | CASSETREGSPLHF
TRBV27 | CASSSGTSGYEQYF
TRBV9 | CASSKIDGQNQPQHF
TRBV5-1 | CASSLRSEWGVAFF
TRBV28 | CASSLLRTGTYEQYF
TRBV19 | CASSAQGYGYTF